Below are 10 T cell receptor beta chains sequenced from a single sample in a study of cytomegalovirus exposure and HLA in healthy donors. PCR used 60 Vbeta primers and 13 Jbeta primers. Profiled with immunoSEQ multiplex PCR; TCRdb holds only in-frame clones, not every one. The top ten hold over 3% of the sample, which has approximately 150,000 clones, approximately 80% seen once. Sequencing input: PBMCs. Receptors originate from a male donor in good health and CMV-seronegative.

This clone came up a few times. The chain uses TRBV2 and TRBJ1-1; D gene uncertain. Trimming removed 9 bases from V and 6 bases from J, with 11 bases in between. From germline, CDR1 is SNHLY and CDR2 FYNNEI. The CDR3 has 11 residues. The CDR3 DNA reads as TGTGCCAGAACTCAAGTGTCTGAAGCTTTCTTT. It is translated as CARTQVSEAFF.

V is TRBV5-6 and J is TRBJ2-7; TRBD1 agrees at 10 bases. Germline V gives CDR1 SGHDT, CDR2 YYEEEE. The CDR3 consists of 15 residues. V shed 6 bases and J 3 bases; nucleotides not matched to a gene: 9. The CDR3 protein is CASTPSTGGLYEQYF. DNA for the CDR3: TGTGCCAGCACCCCATCGACAGGGGGCCTCTACGAGCAGTACTTC. The complete variable domain, with remaining parts taken from reference TRBV5-6 and TRBJ2-7, reads DAGVTQSPTHLIKTRGQQVTLRCSPKSGHDTVSWYQQALGQGPQFIFQYYEEEERQRGNFPDRFSGHQFPNYSSELNVNALLLGDSALYLCASTPSTGGLYEQYFGPGTRLTVT.

V usage is TRBV9 and J usage is TRBJ1-2, with D tentatively TRBD1 (6 bases). The CDR3 sequence is 15 residues long. Trimming cost V 7 bases and J 3 bases, with 19 bases left between them. CDR1 is SGDLS, CDR2 YYNGEE, per germline. DNA for the CDR3: TGTGCCAGCCTGCAGGGACCGACAGGAGACTATGGCTACACCTTC. Translation gives CASLQGPTGDYGYTF.

The genes are TRBV7-2 and TRBJ2-5, with 11 bases identical to TRBD2. The last part of the DNA fits TRBJ2-7 better; the J call may be wrong. The CDR3 runs 15 residues. Germline V gene data show CDR1 as SGHTA and CDR2 as FQGNSA. Here the CDR3 DNA reads TGTGCCAGCAGCCAAACTAGCGGGGGCCTCTACGAGCAGTACTTC. Encoded protein: CASSQTSGGLYEQYF.

This clone was seen only a few times. This chain links TRBV2 with TRBJ1-6; weak D call: TRBD1 (5 bases). Germline values: CDR1 SNHLY, CDR2 FYNNEI. The CDR3 is 13 residues long. The V end was cut by 10 bases, the J end by 3 bases, with 10 bases between. The CDR3 DNA is TGTGCCACCACGACAGACTATAATTCACCCCTCCACTTT. It specifies CATTTDYNSPLHF.

This clone was picked up a small number of times. The chain has TRBV19 and TRBJ1-2, with 7 nucleotides matching TRBD1. V shed 3 bases, J shed 2 bases, and the junction held 0 bases outside the gene matches. CDR3 length: 13 residues. Germline V gene lookup returns CDR1 LNHDA and CDR2 SQIVND (reference sequence). CDR3 residues: CASSMTGNYGYTF. Here the CDR3 DNA reads TGTGCCAGTAGTATGACAGGGAACTATGGCTACACCTTC.

The chain couples TRBV30 to TRBJ1-4; possibly TRBD1 for D (5 bases). The germline CDR1 and CDR2 sequences are GTSNPN and SVGIG (reference sequence). The V and J ends lost 3 bases and 7 bases respectively, with 6 bases between them. The CDR3 covers 11 residues. CDR3 in amino acids: CAWRGVEKLFF. CDR3 DNA: TGTGCCTGGAGAGGGGTTGAAAAACTGTTTTTT.

This chain joins TRBV30 and TRBJ2-3; no definite D call. Germline V lookup: CDR1 GTSNPN, CDR2 SVGIG (reference sequence). This CDR3 contains 12 residues. V lost 2 bases and J 6 bases, leaving 9 bases between the germline ends. CDR3 in DNA: TGTGCCTGGAGTCGTGAGATCGATACGCAGTATTTT. Protein: CAWSREIDTQYF.

CDR3: CASSLSTPGGNQPQHF. For the CDR3, the DNA is TGTGCCAGCAGCCTCTCGACTCCAGGGGGCAATCAGCCCCAGCATTTT. V gene TRBV28 combines with J gene TRBJ1-5; possibly TRBD1 for D (6 bases). Trimming left V 6 bases short and J 2 bases short, with 17 bases between. CDR3 length equals 16 residues. Germline V gene data show CDR1 as MDHEN and CDR2 as SYDVKM.

V usage is TRBV7-6 and J usage is TRBJ2-3; D might be TRBD2 (5 bases). Trimming removed 1 base at V and 4 bases at J, with 9 bases between. CDR1 is SGHVS, CDR2 FNYEAQ, per germline. The CDR3 is made up of 14 amino acids. The CDR3 protein is CASSLGLAADTQYF. CDR3 DNA sequence: TGTGCCAGCAGCTTAGGCCTAGCAGCAGATACGCAGTATTTT.